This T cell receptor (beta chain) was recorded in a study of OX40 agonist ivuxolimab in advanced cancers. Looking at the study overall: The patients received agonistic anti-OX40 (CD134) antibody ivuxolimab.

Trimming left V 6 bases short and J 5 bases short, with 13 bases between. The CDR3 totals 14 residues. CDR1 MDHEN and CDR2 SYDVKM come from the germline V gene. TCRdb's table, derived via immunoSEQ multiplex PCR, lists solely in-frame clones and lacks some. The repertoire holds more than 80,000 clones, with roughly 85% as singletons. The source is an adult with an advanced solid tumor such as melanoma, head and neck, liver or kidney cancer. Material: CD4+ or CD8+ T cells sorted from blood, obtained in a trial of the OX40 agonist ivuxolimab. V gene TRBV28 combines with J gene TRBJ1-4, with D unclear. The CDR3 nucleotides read TGTGCCAGCAGACTCCGGGCCACGAATGAAAAACTGTTTTTT. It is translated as CASRLRATNEKLFF.